The T cell receptor (beta chain) described here comes from a study of identifying expanded T cells in peripheral blood. Points from the study as a whole: Variance in clone template counts between roughly 2-week samples significantly increased with total template count across all healthy donors.

Some clones are missing from TCRdb's copy, which holds only in-frame ones; the method was immunoSEQ multiplex PCR. This sample carries under 70,000 clones, 87% of them seen once, and the ten largest clones take less than 5.5%. This CDR3 has 13 amino acids. CDR1 is MNHEY and CDR2 is SVGAGI in the germline V gene. Trimming cost V 2 bases and J 12 bases, with 17 bases left between them. No infections or other immune events were documented during collection. This clone was seen a handful of times. What it binds is not known. Material for sequencing was blood. The rearrangement uses TRBV6-5 and TRBJ2-7; D may be TRBD1 (5 bases). This receptor was identified in a person aged 18 to 70 in good health. CDR3 nucleotide sequence: TGTGCCAGCAGTTACACGACTTGGGGCTTAGCGTACTTC. Translating it yields CASSYTTWGLAYF.